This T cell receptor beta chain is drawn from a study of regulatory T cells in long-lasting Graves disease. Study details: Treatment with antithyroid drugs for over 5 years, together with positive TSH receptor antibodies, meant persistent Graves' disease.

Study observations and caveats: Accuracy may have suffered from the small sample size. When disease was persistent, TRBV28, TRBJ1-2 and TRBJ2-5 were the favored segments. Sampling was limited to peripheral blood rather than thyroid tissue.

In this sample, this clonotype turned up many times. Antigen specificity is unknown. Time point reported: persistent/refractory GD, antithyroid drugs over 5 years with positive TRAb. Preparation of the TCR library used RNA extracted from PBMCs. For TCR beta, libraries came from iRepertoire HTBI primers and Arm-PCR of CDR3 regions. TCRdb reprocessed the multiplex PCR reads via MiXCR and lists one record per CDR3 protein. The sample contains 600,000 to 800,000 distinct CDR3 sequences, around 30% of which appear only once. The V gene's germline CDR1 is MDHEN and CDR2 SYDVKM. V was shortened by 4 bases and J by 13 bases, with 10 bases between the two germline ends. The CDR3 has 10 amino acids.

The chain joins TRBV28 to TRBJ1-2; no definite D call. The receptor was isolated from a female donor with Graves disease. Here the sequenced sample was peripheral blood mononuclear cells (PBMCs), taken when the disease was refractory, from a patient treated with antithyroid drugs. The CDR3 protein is CASSSHVCTF. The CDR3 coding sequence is TGTGCCAGCAGTTCCCATGTGTGCACCTTC.